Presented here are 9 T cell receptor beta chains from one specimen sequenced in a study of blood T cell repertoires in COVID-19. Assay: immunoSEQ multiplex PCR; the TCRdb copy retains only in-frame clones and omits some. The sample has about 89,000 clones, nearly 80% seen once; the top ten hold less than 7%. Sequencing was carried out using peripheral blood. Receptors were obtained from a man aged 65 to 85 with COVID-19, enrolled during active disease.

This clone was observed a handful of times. The CDR3 is CSGSGPTGELFF. The CDR3 coding sequence is TGCAGCGGCAGCGGGCCGACCGGGGAGCTGTTTTTT. The chain combines TRBV29-1 with TRBJ2-2; D might be TRBD2 (6 bases). The ends were cut back, 7 bases at V and 5 bases at J, with 11 bases in the middle. The CDR3 contains 12 residues. The germline CDR1 and CDR2 sequences are SQVTM and ANQGSEA.

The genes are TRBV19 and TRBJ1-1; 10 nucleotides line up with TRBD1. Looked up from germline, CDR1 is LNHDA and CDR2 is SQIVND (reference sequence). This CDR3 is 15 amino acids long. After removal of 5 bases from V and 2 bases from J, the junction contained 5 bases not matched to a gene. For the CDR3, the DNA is TGTGCCAGTAGTCCCCGGACAGGGGGAAACACTGAAGCTTTCTTT. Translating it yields CASSPRTGGNTEAFF. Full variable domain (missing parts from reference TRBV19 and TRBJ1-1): DGGITQSPKYLFRKEGQNVTLSCEQNLNHDAMYWYRQDPGQGLRLIYYSQIVNDFQKGDIAEGYSVSREKKESFPLTVTSAQKNPTAFYLCASSPRTGGNTEAFFGQGTRLTVV.

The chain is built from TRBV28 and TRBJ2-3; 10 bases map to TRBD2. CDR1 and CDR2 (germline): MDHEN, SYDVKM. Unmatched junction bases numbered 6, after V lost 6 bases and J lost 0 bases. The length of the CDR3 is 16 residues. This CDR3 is CASRDRAGGSTDTQYF. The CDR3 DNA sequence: TGTGCCAGCAGAGATCGAGCGGGAGGGAGCACAGATACGCAGTATTTT.

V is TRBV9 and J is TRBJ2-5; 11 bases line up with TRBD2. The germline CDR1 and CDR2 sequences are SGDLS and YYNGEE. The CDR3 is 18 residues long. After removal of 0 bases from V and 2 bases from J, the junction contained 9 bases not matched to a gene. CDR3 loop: CASSVGTSGGSLQETQYF. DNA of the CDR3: TGTGCCAGCAGCGTAGGAACTAGCGGGGGTAGCCTTCAAGAGACCCAGTACTTC.

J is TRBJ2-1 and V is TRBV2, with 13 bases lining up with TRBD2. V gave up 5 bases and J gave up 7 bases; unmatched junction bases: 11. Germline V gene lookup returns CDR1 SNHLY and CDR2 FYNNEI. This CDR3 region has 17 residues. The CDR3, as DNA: TGTGCCAGCAGTCCCCGGACTAGCGGGGGATCTTGGAATGAGCAGTTCTTC. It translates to CASSPRTSGGSWNEQFF.

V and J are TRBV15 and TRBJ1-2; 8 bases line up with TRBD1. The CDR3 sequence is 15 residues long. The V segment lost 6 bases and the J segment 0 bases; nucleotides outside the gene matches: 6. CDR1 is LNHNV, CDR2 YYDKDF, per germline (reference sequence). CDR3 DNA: TGTGCCACCAGGATGGACAGGGTAACTAACTATGGCTACACCTTC. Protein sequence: CATRMDRVTNYGYTF.

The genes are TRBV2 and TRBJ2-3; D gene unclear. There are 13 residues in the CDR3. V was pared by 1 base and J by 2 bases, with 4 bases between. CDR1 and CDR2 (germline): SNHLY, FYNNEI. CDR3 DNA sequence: TGTGCCAGCAGTGAAGTCCTCACAGATACGCAGTATTTT. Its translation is CASSEVLTDTQYF. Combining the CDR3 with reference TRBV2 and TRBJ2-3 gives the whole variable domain EPEVTQTPSHQVTQMGQEVILRCVPISNHLYFYWYRQILGQKVEFLVSFYNNEISEKSEIFDDQFSVERPDGSNFTLKIRSTKLEDSAMYFCASSEVLTDTQYFGPGTRLTVL.

The CDR3 spells CASRRTSGSTDTQYF. The CDR3 bases are TGTGCCAGCAGACGGACTAGCGGAAGCACAGATACGCAGTATTTT. The chain uses TRBV11-3 and TRBJ2-3, with 10 bases fitting TRBD2. Germline V gene data show CDR1 as SGHNT and CDR2 as YENEEA. The length of the CDR3 is 15 residues. J lost 0 bases, V lost 6 bases, and 3 bases had no gene match.

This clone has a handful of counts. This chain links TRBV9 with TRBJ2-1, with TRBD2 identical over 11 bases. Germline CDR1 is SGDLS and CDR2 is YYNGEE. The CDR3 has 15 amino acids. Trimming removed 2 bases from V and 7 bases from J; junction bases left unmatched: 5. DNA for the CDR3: TGTGCCAGCAGCGTTCGTAGCGGGGGGGTGAATGAGCAGTTCTTC. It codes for CASSVRSGGVNEQFF.